This is a list of T cell receptor beta chains from one sample in a study of OX40 agonist ivuxolimab in advanced cancers. The assay was immunoSEQ multiplex PCR, and TCRdb's table has in-frame clones only and misses some. Altogether tens of thousands of clones are present, roughly 87% being singletons, with the ten largest covering less than 0.35%. The source was CD4+ or CD8+ T cells sorted from blood, collected in a trial of the OX40 agonist ivuxolimab. The source of these receptors is an adult with an advanced solid tumor such as melanoma, head and neck, liver or kidney cancer. CDR3s leave out the opening cysteine and the closing phenylalanine or tryptophan. The D gene is left open where the match is weak.

TRBV5-1	TRBJ1-2	NA	ASSLEIPDYGYT
TRBV27	TRBJ1-6	TRBD1	ASRERQGGSPLH
TRBV5-4	TRBJ2-3	NA	ASSLGLLSTDTQY
TRBV5-1	TRBJ2-5	TRBD2	ASTQTGGPQETQY
TRBV4-1	TRBJ1-1	TRBD1	ASSQGAGQGRRTEAF
TRBV5-5	TRBJ2-1	TRBD2	ASSLLTSGGNEQF
TRBV27	TRBJ1-4	NA	ASSPQGRDNEKLF
TRBV7-8	TRBJ2-1	TRBD1	ASSPSLRDRGSDEQF
TRBV2	TRBJ1-2	NA	ASSESWSWYGYT
TRBV10-3	TRBJ1-4	TRBD1	AISPGQGREKLF
TRBV7-9	TRBJ2-7	TRBD1	ASSPGQGAYEQY
TRBV7-2	TRBJ1-1	NA	ASSLRGAEAF
TRBV30	TRBJ1-6	NA	AWDPGTENSPLH
TRBV6-5	TRBJ2-5	NA	ASSYKFGETQY
TRBV18	TRBJ2-6	TRBD1	ASSLRQGAVSGANVLT
TRBV10-2	TRBJ1-3	NA	ASSEGGTGNTIY
TRBV11-2	TRBJ2-3	TRBD2	ASSALAGPTDTQY
TRBV14	TRBJ2-1	NA	ASSLRGNEQF
TRBV19	TRBJ1-1	NA	ASIGVEAF
TRBV5-6	TRBJ2-5	NA	ASSHKLGRETQY
TRBV7-6	TRBJ2-7	TRBD2	ASSLGGLAGNGEQY
TRBV30	TRBJ2-7	TRBD1	AWAKGQGTYEQY
TRBV5-1	TRBJ2-1	NA	ASRQILTSYNEQF
TRBV28	TRBJ2-3	NA	ASSSPTHTQY
TRBV21-1	TRBJ1-1	NA	ASSKTTRALNTEAF
TRBV5-1	TRBJ1-1	TRBD1	ASSMGTGNTEAF
TRBV2	TRBJ1-1	TRBD1	ASSPGTGGFTEAF
TRBV4-2	TRBJ1-2	NA	ASSQQRTPIYGYT
TRBV19	TRBJ1-2	NA	ACGLGANYGYT
TRBV5-1	TRBJ1-2	NA	ASSLDGEENYGYT
TRBV10-2	TRBJ2-7	TRBD1	VSSEGPTGSRYEQY